Listed below are T cell receptor beta chains from one sample, sequenced in a study of cytomegalovirus exposure and HLA in healthy donors. Method: immunoSEQ multiplex PCR; TCRdb's copy keeps in-frame clones and lacks some. The record lists some 140,000 clones, of which the ten most abundant hold 1.5% to 1.8%. The source material was PBMCs. The receptors come from a woman aged 40 to 50 in good health and CMV-seronegative. Each CDR3 is given with its conserved first and last residue. The order of the fields is CDR3 DNA, CDR3 protein, V gene, J gene, D gene. The D gene is left open where the match is weak.

DNA: TGTGCCAGCAGTGTCGAACAGGGAACCTTCTCACCCCTCCACTTT
CDR3: CASSVEQGTFSPLHF
V: TRBV2
J: TRBJ1-6
D: -

DNA: TGTGCCAGCAGTCTCGGGACAGAAGGAAACACCATATATTTT
CDR3: CASSLGTEGNTIYF
V: TRBV27
J: TRBJ1-3
D: TRBD1

DNA: TGTGCCAGCAGCCGGACAGGGGGCTCCTACGAGCAGTACTTC
CDR3: CASSRTGGSYEQYF
V: TRBV25-1
J: TRBJ2-7
D: TRBD1

DNA: TGTGCCATCAGTGAGCTTGGGGATTTCGCGGGGGGGCAAGAGACCCAGTACTTC
CDR3: CAISELGDFAGGQETQYF
V: TRBV10-3
J: TRBJ2-5
D: TRBD2

DNA: TGTGCCAGCAGTGAAGATGGGGGGGTTTGGGAAAAACTGTTTTTT
CDR3: CASSEDGGVWEKLFF
V: TRBV6-1
J: TRBJ1-4
D: -

DNA: TGTGCCAGCAAGACAGGCTTGAACACTGAAGCTTTCTTT
CDR3: CASKTGLNTEAFF
V: TRBV6-5
J: TRBJ1-1
D: -

DNA: TGTGCCAGCAGCTTCGGACAGGGGGCCGGGGAGCTGTTTTTT
CDR3: CASSFGQGAGELFF
V: TRBV9
J: TRBJ2-2
D: TRBD1

DNA: TGTGCCAGCAGCTTTTACAGACAAGGAGCTTTCTTT
CDR3: CASSFYRQGAFF
V: TRBV5-6
J: TRBJ1-1
D: -

DNA: TGTGCCAGCAGCTTGGGCTCCATAAGGGAGCAGTACTTC
CDR3: CASSLGSIREQYF
V: TRBV7-3
J: TRBJ2-7
D: -

DNA: TGTGCCAGCAGCGTACAGGTAGCGGGGGGAAGAGAGACCCAGTACTTC
CDR3: CASSVQVAGGRETQYF
V: TRBV9
J: TRBJ2-5
D: TRBD2

DNA: TGTGCCAGCAGCCTCGACAGGGCTGGAAACACCATATATTTT
CDR3: CASSLDRAGNTIYF
V: TRBV6-6
J: TRBJ1-3
D: TRBD1

DNA: TGTGCCAGCAGCCAAGCTCCCTTTCTTGCCAACGTCCTGACTTTC
CDR3: CASSQAPFLANVLTF
V: TRBV4-2
J: TRBJ2-6
D: -

DNA: TGTGCCAGTAGTATCCCCCCGACAGGGACGGACACCGAAGCTTTCTTT
CDR3: CASSIPPTGTDTEAFF
V: TRBV19
J: TRBJ1-1
D: TRBD1

DNA: TGTGCCAGCACCGTGGAGATAGCCGACTACACCTTC
CDR3: CASTVEIADYTF
V: TRBV5-8
J: TRBJ1-2
D: -

DNA: TGTGCCAGCAGCTCGACAGGGTGGACAGATACGCAGTATTTT
CDR3: CASSSTGWTDTQYF
V: TRBV7-3
J: TRBJ2-3
D: TRBD1

DNA: TGTGCCAGCAGCCCAACCGGAAGGGACAAGGCCTTC
CDR3: CASSPTGRDKAF
V: TRBV4-2
J: TRBJ1-2
D: -

DNA: TGCGCCAGCAGCCCCGGAGCCCTAGGGGCTGGCGATGAGCAGTTCTTC
CDR3: CASSPGALGAGDEQFF
V: TRBV5-1
J: TRBJ2-1
D: -

DNA: TGTGCCAGCAGCGCGGGGGGGCGGGTGGCAGATACGCAGTATTTT
CDR3: CASSAGGRVADTQYF
V: TRBV27
J: TRBJ2-3
D: TRBD2

DNA: TGTGCCAGCAGCTTAGGAGGGACAAACCGAATGAACACTGAAGCTTTCTTT
CDR3: CASSLGGTNRMNTEAFF
V: TRBV7-2
J: TRBJ1-1
D: -

DNA: TGTGCCAGCAGCCAAGAGGTCTGGGGCAATGAAAAACTGTTTTTT
CDR3: CASSQEVWGNEKLFF
V: TRBV14
J: TRBJ1-4
D: -

DNA: TGTGCCAGCAGCTTAAGTACAGGCACTGAAGCTTTCTTT
CDR3: CASSLSTGTEAFF
V: TRBV7-3
J: TRBJ1-1
D: -

DNA: TGCAGCGTTGTGGGGCAGGGTGAAGCTTTCTTT
CDR3: CSVVGQGEAFF
V: TRBV29-1
J: TRBJ1-1
D: -

DNA: TGTGCCAGCAGCTTAGAACAGGGGGACACTGAAGCTTTCTTT
CDR3: CASSLEQGDTEAFF
V: TRBV7-9
J: TRBJ1-1
D: TRBD1

DNA: TGCGCCAGCAGCCAAGACAGGGCGGAGACCCAGTACTTC
CDR3: CASSQDRAETQYF
V: TRBV4-3
J: TRBJ2-5
D: -

DNA: TGTGCTAGTGGTTTGGTACGGAGGGCCACCGGGGAGCTGTTTTTT
CDR3: CASGLVRRATGELFF
V: TRBV12-5
J: TRBJ2-2
D: -

DNA: TGTGCCAGCAGCTTAGGGGGACCCGGGAGGGCAGAGACCCAGTACTTC
CDR3: CASSLGGPGRAETQYF
V: TRBV7-9
J: TRBJ2-5
D: TRBD2

DNA: TGTGCCATCAGTTGGACAGAGCAAGAGACCCAGTACTTC
CDR3: CAISWTEQETQYF
V: TRBV10-3
J: TRBJ2-5
D: -

DNA: TGTGCCAGCAGCTTAGGGAGGCCGCTGAACACTGAAGCTTTCTTT
CDR3: CASSLGRPLNTEAFF
V: TRBV7-2
J: TRBJ1-1
D: -

DNA: TGTGCCAGCAGCTCACCGGGTCAGCCCCAGCATTTT
CDR3: CASSSPGQPQHF
V: TRBV5-6
J: TRBJ1-5
D: -

DNA: TGTGCCAGCGGCAGGGGGCGCGCCCTTGGGTATGGCTACACCTTC
CDR3: CASGRGRALGYGYTF
V: TRBV28
J: TRBJ1-2
D: TRBD1

DNA: TGTGCCAGCTCAACCGGGACAGGGGGCGCTTATGGCTACACCTTC
CDR3: CASSTGTGGAYGYTF
V: TRBV7-2
J: TRBJ1-2
D: TRBD1

DNA: TGCGCCAGCAGCGACGACCGGGACAGGAACACTGAAGCTTTCTTT
CDR3: CASSDDRDRNTEAFF
V: TRBV10-1
J: TRBJ1-1
D: TRBD1

DNA: TGTGCCAGCAGCTTGGTGCAGGGGTTGCAAGAGACCCAGTACTTC
CDR3: CASSLVQGLQETQYF
V: TRBV5-4
J: TRBJ2-5
D: -

DNA: TGTGCCAGCAGCTTGGTTAGAGGGTATGGCTACACCTTC
CDR3: CASSLVRGYGYTF
V: TRBV5-6
J: TRBJ1-2
D: -

DNA: TGTGCCAGCAGCTCCAGGACTCAGCAGTTCTTC
CDR3: CASSSRTQQFF
V: TRBV9
J: TRBJ2-1
D: -

DNA: TGTGCCAGCGAATCTAGCCAGGGGCCGTATACTAACTATGGCTACACCTTC
CDR3: CASESSQGPYTNYGYTF
V: TRBV19
J: TRBJ1-2
D: -

DNA: TGTGCCAGCAGCTTAGCGGGGCAGGGACTTGGCTACACCTTC
CDR3: CASSLAGQGLGYTF
V: TRBV11-2
J: TRBJ1-2
D: -

DNA: TGTGCCAGCAGAGCAGCCGGGACTAGCGGGGGTGCAGATACGCAGTATTTT
CDR3: CASRAAGTSGGADTQYF
V: TRBV7-2
J: TRBJ2-3
D: TRBD2

DNA: TGCGCCAGCAGCCAGGGGGGGGCTTCTGAAGCTTTCTTT
CDR3: CASSQGGASEAFF
V: TRBV4-3
J: TRBJ1-1
D: -

DNA: TGTGCCAGCAGCCAGGGACAGGGTAACTATGGCTACACCTTC
CDR3: CASSQGQGNYGYTF
V: TRBV9
J: TRBJ1-2
D: TRBD1

DNA: TGTGCCACCAGCAGAGATCAAGGGACACCTTCGTCCAAAAACATTCAGTACTTC
CDR3: CATSRDQGTPSSKNIQYF
V: TRBV15
J: TRBJ2-4
D: -

DNA: TGCGCCAGCAGCTCGCCACAGGGCGAGGGCTACACCTTC
CDR3: CASSSPQGEGYTF
V: TRBV5-1
J: TRBJ1-2
D: -

DNA: TGTGCCAGCAGTTACTCAAGGACAGGGGACTCACCCCTCCACTTT
CDR3: CASSYSRTGDSPLHF
V: TRBV6-5
J: TRBJ1-6
D: TRBD1

DNA: TGTGCCAGTAGGACCGGAGGGTGGAATGGAAACACCATATATTTT
CDR3: CASRTGGWNGNTIYF
V: TRBV19
J: TRBJ1-3
D: -

DNA: TGTGCCAGTAGTATAGCAGGGGTCGACACCGGGGAGCTGTTTTTT
CDR3: CASSIAGVDTGELFF
V: TRBV19
J: TRBJ2-2
D: -

DNA: TGCGCCAGCAAGGACGGGGGGGAATTCAGCGGGGAGCTGTTTTTT
CDR3: CASKDGGEFSGELFF
V: TRBV5-1
J: TRBJ2-2
D: TRBD2

DNA: TGCGCCAGCAGCCACCCTCCCAGGACAGGGAAGAACACTGAAGCTTTCTTT
CDR3: CASSHPPRTGKNTEAFF
V: TRBV4-1
J: TRBJ1-1
D: TRBD1

DNA: TGTGCCAGTAGAAGACAGGGGGAGAATGAGCAGTTCTTC
CDR3: CASRRQGENEQFF
V: TRBV19
J: TRBJ2-1
D: TRBD1

DNA: TGTGCCAGCAGCTTAACAGGGGGCTGGGACACTGAAGCTTTCTTT
CDR3: CASSLTGGWDTEAFF
V: TRBV11-2
J: TRBJ1-1
D: TRBD1

DNA: TGTGCCAGTAGCGGCCGGACCGGGAGCTGGGGTCAGCCCCAGCATTTT
CDR3: CASSGRTGSWGQPQHF
V: TRBV19
J: TRBJ1-5
D: -

DNA: TGTGCCAGCACCCAAACAGGGAACCCTATAGGCGGGGAGCTGTTTTTT
CDR3: CASTQTGNPIGGELFF
V: TRBV6-6
J: TRBJ2-2
D: -

DNA: TGTGCCAGCAGCCGTGGACAGGGTACTATGAACACTGAAGCTTTCTTT
CDR3: CASSRGQGTMNTEAFF
V: TRBV5-5
J: TRBJ1-1
D: TRBD1

DNA: TGTGCCAGCAGATCTCAGAAAAACACTGAAGCTTTCTTT
CDR3: CASRSQKNTEAFF
V: TRBV6-5
J: TRBJ1-1
D: -

DNA: TGCAGCGTTGGGGTAGGGGTCGGCTACACCTTC
CDR3: CSVGVGVGYTF
V: TRBV29-1
J: TRBJ1-2
D: -

DNA: TGTGCCAGCAGCCAACAAAACCGCCAGGGGGCCGGAAAACTGTTTTTT
CDR3: CASSQQNRQGAGKLFF
V: TRBV16
J: TRBJ1-4
D: TRBD1

DNA: TGTGCCAGCAGCGGCCAGGGGGCGCTTGGCTACACCTTC
CDR3: CASSGQGALGYTF
V: TRBV7-9
J: TRBJ1-2
D: TRBD1

DNA: TGTGCCAGCAGCCAGGGGACTAGCGGGGACACAGATACGCAGTATTTT
CDR3: CASSQGTSGDTDTQYF
V: TRBV5-8
J: TRBJ2-3
D: TRBD2